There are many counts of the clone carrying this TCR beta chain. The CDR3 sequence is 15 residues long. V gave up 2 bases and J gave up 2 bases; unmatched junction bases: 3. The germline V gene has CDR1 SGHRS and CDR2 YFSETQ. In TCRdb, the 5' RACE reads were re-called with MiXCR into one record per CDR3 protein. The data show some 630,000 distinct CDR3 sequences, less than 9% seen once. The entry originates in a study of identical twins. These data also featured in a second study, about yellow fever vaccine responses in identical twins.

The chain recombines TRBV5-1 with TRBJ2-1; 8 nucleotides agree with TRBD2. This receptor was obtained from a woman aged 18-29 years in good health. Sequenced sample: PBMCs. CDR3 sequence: CASSFSGKPYNEQFF. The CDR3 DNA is TGCGCCAGCAGCTTTAGCGGGAAGCCCTACAATGAGCAGTTCTTC.